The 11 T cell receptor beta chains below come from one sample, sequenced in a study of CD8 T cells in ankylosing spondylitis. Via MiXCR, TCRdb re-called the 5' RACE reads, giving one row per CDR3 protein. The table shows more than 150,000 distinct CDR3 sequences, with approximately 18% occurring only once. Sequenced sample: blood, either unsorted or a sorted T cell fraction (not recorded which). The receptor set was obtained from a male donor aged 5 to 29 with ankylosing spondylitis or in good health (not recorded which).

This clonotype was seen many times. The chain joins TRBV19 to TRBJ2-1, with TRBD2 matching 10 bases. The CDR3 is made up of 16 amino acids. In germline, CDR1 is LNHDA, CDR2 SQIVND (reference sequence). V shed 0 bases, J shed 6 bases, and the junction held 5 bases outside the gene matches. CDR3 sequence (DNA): TGTGCCAGTAGTATAGATGGCCTAGCGGGAGTCAATGAGCAGTTCTTC. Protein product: CASSIDGLAGVNEQFF. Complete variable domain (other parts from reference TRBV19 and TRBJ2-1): DGGITQSPKYLFRKEGQNVTLSCEQNLNHDAMYWYRQDPGQGLRLIYYSQIVNDFQKGDIAEGYSVSREKKESFPLTVTSAQKNPTAFYLCASSIDGLAGVNEQFFGPGTRLTVL.

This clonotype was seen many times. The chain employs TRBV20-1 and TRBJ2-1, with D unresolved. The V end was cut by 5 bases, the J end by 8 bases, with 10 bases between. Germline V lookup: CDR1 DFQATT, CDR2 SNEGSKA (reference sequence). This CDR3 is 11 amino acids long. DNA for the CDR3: TGCAGTGCTCAGACGGGTGATGAGCAGTTCTTC. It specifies CSAQTGDEQFF.

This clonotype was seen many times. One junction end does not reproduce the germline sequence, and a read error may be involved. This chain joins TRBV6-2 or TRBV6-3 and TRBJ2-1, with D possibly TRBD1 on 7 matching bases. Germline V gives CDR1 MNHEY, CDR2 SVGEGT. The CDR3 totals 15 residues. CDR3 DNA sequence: TGTGCCAGCCAGGGGGGCAGCGGCGCCTACGATGAGCAGTTCTTC. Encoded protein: CASQGGSGAYDEQFF.

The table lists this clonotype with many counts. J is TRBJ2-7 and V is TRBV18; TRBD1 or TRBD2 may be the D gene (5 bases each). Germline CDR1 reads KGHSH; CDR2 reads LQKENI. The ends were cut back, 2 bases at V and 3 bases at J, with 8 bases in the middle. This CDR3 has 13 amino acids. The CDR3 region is CASSPRGDYEQYF. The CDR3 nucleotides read TGTGCCAGCTCACCAAGAGGGGACTACGAGCAGTACTTC.

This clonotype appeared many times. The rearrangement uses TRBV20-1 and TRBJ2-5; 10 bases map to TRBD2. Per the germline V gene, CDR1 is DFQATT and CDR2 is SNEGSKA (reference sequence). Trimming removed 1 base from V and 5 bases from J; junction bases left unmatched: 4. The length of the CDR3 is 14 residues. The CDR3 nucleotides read TGCAGTGCTAGAGGTTCTAGCGGGGGTGAGACCCAGTACTTC. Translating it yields CSARGSSGGETQYF.

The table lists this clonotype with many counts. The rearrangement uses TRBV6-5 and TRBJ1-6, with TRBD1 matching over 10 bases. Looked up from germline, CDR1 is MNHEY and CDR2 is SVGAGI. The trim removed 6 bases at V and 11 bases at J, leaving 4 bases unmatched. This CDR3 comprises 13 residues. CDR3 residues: CASSRQGATPLHF. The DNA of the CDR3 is TGTGCCAGCAGCAGACAGGGGGCTACACCCCTCCACTTT.

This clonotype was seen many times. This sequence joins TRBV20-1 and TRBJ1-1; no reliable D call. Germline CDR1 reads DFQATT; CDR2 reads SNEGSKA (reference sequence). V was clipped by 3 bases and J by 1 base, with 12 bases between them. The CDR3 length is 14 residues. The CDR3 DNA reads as TGCAGTGCTAGGCCTAACTTGGGGAACACTGAAGCTTTCTTT. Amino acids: CSARPNLGNTEAFF.

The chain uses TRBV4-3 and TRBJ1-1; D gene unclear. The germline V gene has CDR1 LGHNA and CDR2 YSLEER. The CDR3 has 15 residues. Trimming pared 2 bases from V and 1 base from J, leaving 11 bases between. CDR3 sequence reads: CASSQIRYGNTEAFF. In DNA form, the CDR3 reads TGCGCCAGCAGCCAAATAAGATATGGGAACACTGAAGCTTTCTTT.

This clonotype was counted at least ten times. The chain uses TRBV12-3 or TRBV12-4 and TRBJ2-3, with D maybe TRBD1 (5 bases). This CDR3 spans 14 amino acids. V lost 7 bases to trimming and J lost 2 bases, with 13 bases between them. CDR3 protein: CASTSSGFTDTQYF. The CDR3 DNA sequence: TGTGCCAGCACCTCCTCAGGGTTCACAGATACGCAGTATTTT.

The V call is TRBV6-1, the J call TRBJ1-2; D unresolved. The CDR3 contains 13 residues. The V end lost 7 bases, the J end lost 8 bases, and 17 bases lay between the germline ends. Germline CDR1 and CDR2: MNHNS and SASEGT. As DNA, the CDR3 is TGTGCCAGCACCCCGGAGGGATCCGGCGGCTACACCTTC. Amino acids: CASTPEGSGGYTF.

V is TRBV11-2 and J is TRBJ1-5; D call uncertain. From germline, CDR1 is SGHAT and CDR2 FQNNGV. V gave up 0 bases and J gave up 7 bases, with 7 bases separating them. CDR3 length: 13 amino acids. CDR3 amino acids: CASSLDPRQPQHF. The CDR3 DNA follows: TGTGCCAGCAGCTTAGACCCGAGGCAGCCCCAGCATTTT.